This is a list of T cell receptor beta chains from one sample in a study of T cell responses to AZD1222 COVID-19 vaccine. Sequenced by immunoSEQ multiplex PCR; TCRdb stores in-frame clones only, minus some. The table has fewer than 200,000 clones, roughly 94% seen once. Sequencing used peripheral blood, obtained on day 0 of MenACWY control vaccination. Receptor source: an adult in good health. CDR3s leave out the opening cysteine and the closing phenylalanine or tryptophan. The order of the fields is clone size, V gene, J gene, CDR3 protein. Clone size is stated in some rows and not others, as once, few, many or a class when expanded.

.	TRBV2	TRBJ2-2	ASRLGRTDTGELF
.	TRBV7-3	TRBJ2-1	ASSTSGRAYNEQF
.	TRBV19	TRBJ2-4	ASSIPTGLENIQY
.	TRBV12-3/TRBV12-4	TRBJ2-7	ASSFPGIYEQY
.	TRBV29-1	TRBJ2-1	SVGSGSSYNEQF
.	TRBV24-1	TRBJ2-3	ATSDPYVGTSGRTDTQY
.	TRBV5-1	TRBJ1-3	ASSLDWQLSSGNTIY
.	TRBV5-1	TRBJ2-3	ASSPSSSGGGDTQY
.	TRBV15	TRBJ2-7	ATSRGVIRDTGYEQY
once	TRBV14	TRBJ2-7	ASSHWQGNYEQY
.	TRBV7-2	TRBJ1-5	ASSFLGTTGSNQPQH
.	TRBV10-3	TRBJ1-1	AIGKDVMNTEAF
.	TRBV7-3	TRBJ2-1	ASSLRGQGGKTIANEQF
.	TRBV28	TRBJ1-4	ASTRGATNEKLF
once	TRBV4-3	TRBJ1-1	ASWHFPGKDDSTAF
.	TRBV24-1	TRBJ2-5	ATSDLRTGGLETQY
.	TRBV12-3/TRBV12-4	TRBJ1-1	ASSFSMNTEAF
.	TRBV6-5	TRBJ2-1	ASTRSSSSYNEQF
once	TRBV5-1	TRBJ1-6	ASSRDGRSNSPLH
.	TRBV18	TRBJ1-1	ASSPPSGRDTEAF
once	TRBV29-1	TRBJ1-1	SALGPSPSRTEAF
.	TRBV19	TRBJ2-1	ASSRDRGSYNEQF
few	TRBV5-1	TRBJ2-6	ASSLGAPSSGANVLT
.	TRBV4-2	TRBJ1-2	ASSQEPRDRGGGYT
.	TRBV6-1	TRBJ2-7	ASSEREGRVRSEQY
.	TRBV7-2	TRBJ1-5	ASSLESGSNQPQH
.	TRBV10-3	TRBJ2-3	AIRGDFGTDTQY
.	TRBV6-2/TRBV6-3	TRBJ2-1	ASSQIEQF
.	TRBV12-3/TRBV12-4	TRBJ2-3	ASQAGRTDTQY
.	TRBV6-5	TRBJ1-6	ASSYQGSPLH
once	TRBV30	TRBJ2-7	AWSHSGGREQY
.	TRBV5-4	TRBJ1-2	ASSLGQGGYGYT
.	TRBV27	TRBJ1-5	ASSLRQASNQPQH
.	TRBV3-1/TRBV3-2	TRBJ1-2	ASSPPAGYGYT
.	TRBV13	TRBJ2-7	ASSLGGFLNYEQY
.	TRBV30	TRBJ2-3	AWSVGLAGGSGTQY
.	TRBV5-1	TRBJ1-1	ASSLGPEAF
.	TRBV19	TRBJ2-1	ASRPSGSRSNNEQF
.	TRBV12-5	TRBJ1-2	ASGFDRNYGYT
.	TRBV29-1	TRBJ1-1	SVGEQGGVNTEAF
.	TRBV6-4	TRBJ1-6	ASSQDRGWNSPLH
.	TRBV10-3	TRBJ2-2	AISGQGTGELF
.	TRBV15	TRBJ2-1	ATSRAGSGDNEQF
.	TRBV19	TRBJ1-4	ASSHNRGGGEKLF
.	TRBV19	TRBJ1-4	ASSRPRGGATNEKLF
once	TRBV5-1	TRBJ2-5	ASSSMDSQETQY
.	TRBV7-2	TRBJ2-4	ASSLAAALAKNIQY
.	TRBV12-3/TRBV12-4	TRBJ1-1	ASSLLGLEAF
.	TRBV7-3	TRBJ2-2	ASSISGTGSGELF
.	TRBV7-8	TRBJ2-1	ASSSYRGGGMNEQF
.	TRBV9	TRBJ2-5	ASSVAQGETQY